The clone carrying this T cell receptor (beta chain) was seen a single time. These data originate in a study of blood T cell repertoires in COVID-19. Study-wide context: Material from acute and convalescent COVID-19 was sourced from the United States, Italy and Spain. PBMCs, B-cell-depleted T cells, or T cells provided the cDNA or gDNA that made up the material.

Per the authors' pipeline: From reference gene primer amplification, estimates of nucleated cell counts were derived. Method: immunoSEQ multiplex PCR; TCRdb's copy keeps in-frame clones and lacks some. V and J calls and clone size are those listed in that table; D and trimming were worked out from the DNA. The top ten hold around 13% of the sample, which has about 64,000 clones, roughly 80% seen once. The V end was cut by 3 bases, the J end by 4 bases, with 16 bases between. Germline CDR1 SGHRS, CDR2 YFSETQ. The CDR3 spans 16 residues. The source of this sequence is a human donor in a cohort sampled during active COVID-19. Specimen: peripheral blood. The chain carries TRBV5-1 and TRBJ2-2, with D possibly being TRBD2 (7 bases). The CDR3 spells CASSYRPRGGTGELFF. CDR3 DNA: TGCGCCAGCAGCTACCGGCCGAGGGGGGGCACCGGGGAGCTGTTTTTT.